The 15 T cell receptor beta chains below all came from one sample that was sequenced in a study of T cell clonotyping in hematopoietic cell transplantation (TCRdb year 2021). Library method: the immunoSEQ multiplex PCR assay. TCRdb holds this immuneACCESS table with in-frame rearrangements only. Some clones are missing; in checked studies, unresolved V genes explain under half, and the rest has no known cause. The sample records 40,000 to 55,000 clones, around 94% of which are singletons. The ten most abundant clones make up 0.7% to 0.95% of the sample. Sequenced material: peripheral blood mononuclear cells. The receptors here all came from a woman in her forties or fifties in good health. Some clones in this sample may be carry-over from other donors' samples.

The rearrangement links TRBV6-1 to TRBJ1-1; a weak D match, TRBD1 (6 bases). The CDR3 has 14 amino acids. Germline V gene lookup returns CDR1 MNHNS and CDR2 SASEGT. V was shortened by 4 bases and J by 1 base, with 10 bases between the two germline ends. In DNA, the CDR3 is TGTGCCAGCAGTGTAGTAGGGGGGAACACTGAAGCTTTCTTT. It specifies CASSVVGGNTEAFF.

This clone was found a few times. Here the CDR3 reads CASSKWTGSYEQYF. The CDR3 nucleotides read TGTGCCAGCAGTAAGTGGACAGGGTCCTACGAGCAGTACTTC. The J gene is TRBJ2-7, the V gene TRBV25-1; the match to TRBD1 covers 8 bases. CDR1 and CDR2 from the germline V gene are MGHDK and SYGVNS. V dropped 5 bases and J dropped 1; count of bases not matched to a gene: 4. This CDR3 is 14 amino acids long.

This clone has only one observation. The rearrangement joins TRBV6-5 to TRBJ1-1; maybe TRBD1 (5 bases). Trimming removed 3 bases from V and 1 base from J, with 12 bases in between. The CDR3 loop spans 15 amino acids. Germline CDR1 and CDR2: MNHEY and SVGAGI. In DNA form, the CDR3 reads TGTGCCAGCAGTTATTCGGCGCAGGGGAACACTGAAGCTTTCTTT. Its translation is CASSYSAQGNTEAFF.

V usage is TRBV9 and J usage is TRBJ1-5; possibly TRBD1 for D (5 bases). The CDR3 has 13 amino acids. The germline CDR1 and CDR2 sequences are SGDLS and YYNGEE. The ends were cut back, 2 bases at V and 4 bases at J, with 7 bases in the middle. As DNA, the CDR3 is TGTGCCAGCAGCGTGCAGGGAAATCAGCCCCAGCATTTT. Translating it yields CASSVQGNQPQHF.

A few counts support this clone. This chain connects TRBV11-2 to TRBJ2-6; D not certain. V lost 5 bases, J lost 4 bases, and 9 bases lay in between. Germline V gives CDR1 SGHAT, CDR2 FQNNGV. The CDR3 has 14 amino acids. DNA for the CDR3: TGTGCCAGCAGCAAGTCGCGGGGGGCCAACGTCCTGACTTTC. This sequence encodes CASSKSRGANVLTF. Full variable domain (missing parts from reference TRBV11-2 and TRBJ2-6): EAGVAQSPRYKIIEKRQSVAFWCNPISGHATLYWYQQILGQGPKLLIQFQNNGVVDDSQLPKDRFSAERLKGVDSTLKIQPAKLEDSAVYLCASSKSRGANVLTFGAGSRLTVL.

This clone was found once. This rearrangement joins TRBV5-1 to TRBJ2-7; weak D call: TRBD2 (5 bases). Between the trimmed V and J ends, which lost 4 bases and 0 bases, there was a span of 11 bases. This CDR3 comprises 14 residues. CDR1 is SGHRS, CDR2 YFSETQ, per germline. CDR3 bases: TGCGCCAGCAGCCTCGGACTTAGCTCCTACGAGCAGTACTTC. Protein sequence: CASSLGLSSYEQYF.

This chain joins TRBV19 and TRBJ2-2, with no clear D. V was shortened by 4 bases and J by 1 base, with 1 base between the two germline ends. The CDR3 extends over 12 amino acids. Germline V lookup: CDR1 LNHDA, CDR2 SQIVND (reference sequence). CDR3 loop: CASSKNTGELFF. The CDR3 DNA is TGTGCCAGTAGTAAGAACACCGGGGAGCTGTTTTTT.

The chain recombines TRBV7-2 with TRBJ2-7, with unresolved D. The germline V and J ends were trimmed by 0 bases and 2 bases, with 5 bases remaining between them. The CDR3 covers 13 residues. CDR1 and CDR2 from the germline V gene are SGHTA and FQGNSA. The CDR3 region has the DNA TGTGCCAGCAGCTTAGCACGTACCTACGAGCAGTACTTC. This encodes CASSLARTYEQYF.

This chain uses TRBV7-8 with TRBJ1-5; D not resolved. CDR1 and CDR2 (germline): SGHVS, FQNEAQ. Trimming removed 1 base at V and 3 bases at J, with 10 bases between. This CDR3 has 15 residues. CDR3 DNA: TGTGCCAGCAGCTTAGTCCGGGATACCAATCAGCCCCAGCATTTT. This codes for CASSLVRDTNQPQHF.

This chain links TRBV11-1 with TRBJ1-1, with D possibly being TRBD1 (5 bases). The CDR3 consists of 13 residues. CDR1 and CDR2 from the germline V gene are SGHAT and FQDESV (reference sequence). The V end was cut by 5 bases, the J end by 9 bases, with 16 bases between. This CDR3 reads CASSAPEGRKAFF. CDR3 bases: TGTGCCAGCAGCGCCCCGGAGGGGCGAAAAGCTTTCTTT.

This chain's CDR3 is CASSQASTGELFF. In DNA, the CDR3 is TGCGCCAGCAGCCAGGCGAGCACCGGGGAGCTGTTTTTT. V is TRBV4-3 and J is TRBJ2-2, with D unclear. This CDR3 has 13 amino acids. With 3 bases removed from V and 4 bases from J, the gap between germline ends came to 6 bases. Germline CDR1 reads LGHNA; CDR2 reads YSLEER.

The CDR3 loop reads CASSFDSYSNQPQHF. CDR3 nucleotides: TGTGCCAGCAGCTTTGACTCTTATAGCAATCAGCCCCAGCATTTT. The genes are TRBV7-2 and TRBJ1-5; D call uncertain. V gave up 3 bases and J gave up 0 bases, with 9 bases separating them. Germline CDR1 SGHTA, CDR2 FQGNSA. CDR3 length: 15 amino acids.

The chain uses TRBV30 and TRBJ1-2; the D is unclear. Germline-derived CDR1 and CDR2 are GTSNPN and SVGIG (reference sequence). Trimming removed 4 bases from V and 5 bases from J, with 14 bases in between. This CDR3 comprises 13 residues. The CDR3, as DNA: TGTGCCTGGATGAGGGCGTTGGGATATGGCTACACCTTC. Its protein is CAWMRALGYGYTF.

The chain joins TRBV19 to TRBJ2-1, with D perhaps being TRBD1 or TRBD2 (5 bases each). The CDR3 loop spans 14 amino acids. Trimming removed 0 bases at V and 7 bases at J, with 10 bases between. In germline, CDR1 is LNHDA, CDR2 SQIVND (reference sequence). Here the CDR3 reads CASSIDIEGNEQFF. In nucleotides, the CDR3 is TGTGCCAGTAGTATAGATATAGAGGGGAATGAGCAGTTCTTC.

This sequence joins TRBV5-1 and TRBJ2-3; perhaps TRBD1 as D (5 bases). Trimming cost V 6 bases and J 4 bases, with 12 bases left between them. The germline CDR1 and CDR2 sequences are SGHRS and YFSETQ. The CDR3 sequence is 13 residues long. The CDR3 reads CASTTVRADTQYF. The CDR3, as DNA: TGCGCCAGCACCACAGTCAGGGCAGATACGCAGTATTTT.